These 16 T cell receptor beta chains originate from one sample sequenced in a study of T cell repertoires in ileal Crohn's disease. The repertoire was sequenced with immunoSEQ multiplex PCR; TCRdb's copy has only in-frame clones and lacks some. The table lists roughly 15,000 clones, over 65% of them singletons. Sequenced: ileal tissue. These receptors all stem from an adult with Crohn's disease.

The rearrangement joins TRBV7-9 to TRBJ1-1; 8 positions match TRBD1. This CDR3 has 17 amino acids. The V gene end was trimmed by 1 base and the J gene end by 3 bases; junction bases not matched to a gene: 10. The V gene's germline CDR1 is SEHNR and CDR2 FQNEAQ (reference sequence). CDR3 sequence reads: CASSLVPDRARDTEAFF. The DNA of the CDR3 is TGTGCCAGCAGCTTAGTCCCGGACAGGGCTCGAGACACTGAAGCTTTCTTT.

The chain has TRBV5-4 and TRBJ1-2; D uncertain. Trimming removed 2 bases from V and 4 bases from J, with 12 bases in between. The length of the CDR3 is 14 residues. CDR1 and CDR2 (germline): SGHNT, YYREEE (reference sequence). The CDR3 here is CASSFGRPSYGYTF. The CDR3 nucleotides are TGTGCCAGCAGCTTTGGGAGACCTAGCTATGGCTACACCTTC. Complete variable domain (other parts from reference TRBV5-4 and TRBJ1-2): ETGVTQSPTHLIKTRGQQVTLRCSSQSGHNTVSWYQQALGQGPQFIFQYYREEENGRGNFPPRFSGLQFPNYSSELNVNALELDDSALYLCASSFGRPSYGYTFGSGTRLTVV.

This sequence joins TRBV5-1 and TRBJ2-7; 8 nucleotides match TRBD1. This CDR3 has 16 residues. Germline V gene sequence: CDR1 SGHRS, CDR2 YFSETQ. V was pared by 1 base and J by 4 bases, with 10 bases of the junction left unmatched. CDR3 coding DNA: TGCGCCAGCAGCTTGAATCCCGGGACAGGTGGTTACGAGCAGTACTTC. Translation: CASSLNPGTGGYEQYF.

V gene TRBV7-6 combines with J gene TRBJ1-2; D is uncertain. Trimming pared 1 base from V and 5 bases from J, leaving 11 bases between. The CDR3 spans 14 residues. Germline CDR1 is SGHVS and CDR2 is FNYEAQ. The CDR3 region has the DNA TGTGCCAGCAGCTTAGACAGCCGGGGATATGGCTACACCTTC. Residues: CASSLDSRGYGYTF.

The V and J genes are TRBV11-3 and TRBJ2-3; D gene uncertain. The germline V and J ends were trimmed by 2 bases and 2 bases, with 8 bases remaining between them. CDR3 length: 14 amino acids. Looked up from germline, CDR1 is SGHNT and CDR2 is YENEEA. CDR3 DNA sequence: TGTGCCAGCAGCTTACGCGGTGTCACAGATACGCAGTATTTT. Translated, it gives CASSLRGVTDTQYF.

This clone was picked up a small number of times. The chain uses TRBV5-1 and TRBJ2-2; a weak D match, TRBD2 (5 bases). The germline V gene has CDR1 SGHRS and CDR2 YFSETQ. Between the trimmed V and J ends, which lost 5 bases and 0 bases, there was a span of 11 bases. This CDR3 spans 15 amino acids. The CDR3 coding sequence is TGCGCCAGCAGTTGGGCCGGGGCGAACACCGGGGAGCTGTTTTTT. Amino acids: CASSWAGANTGELFF.

This chain joins TRBV7-9 and TRBJ2-2; D ambiguous. Between the trimmed V and J ends, which lost 3 bases and 3 bases, there was a span of 14 bases. Germline CDR1 SEHNR, CDR2 FQNEAQ (reference sequence). The CDR3 covers 16 residues. The CDR3 DNA is TGTGCCAGCAGCTTCCCCTCGGGTTTCTACACCGGGGAGCTGTTTTTT. It codes for CASSFPSGFYTGELFF.

DNA for the CDR3: TGTGCCAGCAGCTTAGCTGGGGCGGGAGACACTTCCTACAATGAGCAGTTCTTC. The encoded protein is CASSLAGAGDTSYNEQFF. The chain links TRBV7-8 to TRBJ2-1; 7 nucleotides align to TRBD2. V was clipped by 0 bases and J by 1 base; unmatched bases: 9. CDR1 SGHVS and CDR2 FQNEAQ come from the germline V gene. This CDR3 has 18 residues.

The chain links TRBV11-2 to TRBJ2-7; D is undetermined. V was pared by 0 bases and J by 4 bases, with 4 bases between. The germline CDR1 and CDR2 sequences are SGHAT and FQNNGV. CDR3 length: 12 amino acids. The CDR3 here is CASSLESYEQYF. CDR3 nucleotides: TGTGCCAGCAGCTTAGAATCATACGAGCAGTACTTC.

The V and J genes are TRBV6-6 and TRBJ1-6, with TRBD1 as a possible D gene (5 bases). Germline assignment: CDR1 MNHNY and CDR2 SVGAGI (reference sequence). Trimming shortened V by 3 bases and J by 7 bases, and 16 bases separated the two germline ends. The CDR3 covers 16 residues. The CDR3 coding sequence is TGTGCCAGCAGTTATTTCGGCGACAGCCCAAATTCACCCCTCCACTTT. Its translation is CASSYFGDSPNSPLHF.

The rearrangement joins TRBV5-4 to TRBJ2-1; 7 bases are shared with TRBD1. The germline CDR1 and CDR2 sequences are SGHNT and YYREEE (reference sequence). This CDR3 contains 14 residues. V was pared by 2 bases and J by 5 bases, with 4 bases of the junction left unmatched. This chain's CDR3 is CASSLRQGNNEQFF. As DNA, the CDR3 is TGTGCCAGCAGCTTAAGACAGGGTAACAATGAGCAGTTCTTC.

The chain couples TRBV30 to TRBJ1-1; possible D gene TRBD1, 6 bases. The V and J ends lost 2 bases and 0 bases respectively, with 19 bases between them. The germline V gene has CDR1 GTSNPN and CDR2 SVGIG (reference sequence). The CDR3 loop spans 17 amino acids. As DNA, the CDR3 is TGTGCCTGGAGTCCTTACACCGGGACAACATTGAACACTGAAGCTTTCTTT. As protein: CAWSPYTGTTLNTEAFF.

The V call is TRBV18, the J call TRBJ1-2, with 8 bases matching TRBD1. The CDR3 is made up of 16 amino acids. V gave up 6 bases and J gave up 2 bases; unmatched junction bases: 11. Per germline, CDR1 KGHSH and CDR2 LQKENI. The DNA of the CDR3 is TGTGCCAGCTCCCGAATAACAGGGGGGTCGAACTATGGCTACACCTTC. Encoded protein: CASSRITGGSNYGYTF.

The rearrangement uses TRBV5-1 and TRBJ2-1; 7 bases fit TRBD1. CDR1 is SGHRS and CDR2 is YFSETQ in the germline V gene. J gave up 4 bases and V 4 bases, and 8 bases lay outside the gene matches. The CDR3 has 15 residues. CDR3 residues: CASSKTGTVYNEQFF. In nucleotides, the CDR3 is TGCGCCAGCAGCAAAACCGGGACAGTTTACAATGAGCAGTTCTTC.

The rearrangement links TRBV2 to TRBJ1-6; D gene ambiguous. The V end was cut by 0 bases, the J end by 5 bases, with 5 bases between. CDR3 length equals 14 residues. Germline CDR1 and CDR2: SNHLY and FYNNEI. The DNA of the CDR3 is TGTGCCAGCAGTGAAGCCCGGGATAATTCACCCCTCCACTTT. Its translation is CASSEARDNSPLHF.

The chain carries TRBV6-1 and TRBJ2-7; 8 bases map to TRBD1. The CDR3 is 15 residues long. CDR1 and CDR2 from the germline V gene are MNHNS and SASEGT. V trimming: 9 bases; J trimming: 2 bases; junction bases outside the gene matches: 12. DNA for the CDR3: TGTGCCAGTCAACCGCAGACAGGGGATGCCTACGAGCAGTACTTC. Protein product: CASQPQTGDAYEQYF.